This T cell receptor (beta chain) derives from a study of T cell changes during pregnancy in multiple sclerosis. The CDR3 contains 13 residues. V gave up 2 bases and J gave up 2 bases, with 6 bases separating them. CDR1 and CDR2 (germline): MNHNY, SVGAGI (reference sequence). Sequencing was performed with immunoSEQ multiplex PCR; in TCRdb, only in-frame clones are kept and a portion is missing. The table has tens of thousands of clones, approximately 92% seen once; the top ten hold approximately 2%. The chain links TRBV6-6 to TRBJ1-2, with a weak D call TRBD1 (5 bases). The specimen was peripheral blood, collected after pregnancy. The sequence came from a female donor with multiple sclerosis, enrolled in a pregnancy study. CDR3 DNA: TGTGCCAGCAGTTACGACAGAAACTATGGCTACACCTTC. It encodes CASSYDRNYGYTF.